This TCR beta chain came from a study of T cell responses to AZD1222 COVID-19 vaccine. With 9 bases removed from V and 4 bases from J, the gap between germline ends came to 13 bases. Germline-derived CDR1 and CDR2 are MNHNY and SVGAGI (reference sequence). The CDR3 totals 14 residues. This clone appeared a single time. Its antigen is not known. The repertoire was sequenced with immunoSEQ multiplex PCR; TCRdb's copy has only in-frame clones and lacks some. The sample includes around 200,000 clones, 85% to 90% of them seen just once. Study-level results: The study reported that nearly half of spike-specific TCRs target unmutated variant regions. Sampled repertoires all dated from after the peak T cell response. Distributed over spike, vaccine-associated CD4 TCRs predominated at 160-218 and 743-854.

Here the sequenced sample was peripheral blood, taken on day 0 of AZD1222 vaccination. The receptor's source is an adult in good health. This chain links TRBV6-6 with TRBJ1-6, with D perhaps matching TRBD1 (5 bases). This chain's CDR3 is CASETGTYNSPLHF. DNA of the CDR3: TGTGCCAGTGAAACGGGGACGTATAATTCACCCCTCCACTTT.